The clone carrying this T cell receptor beta chain has only one observation. Trimming pared 4 bases from V and 4 bases from J, leaving 11 bases between. The CDR3 consists of 14 residues. CDR1 and CDR2 (germline): LGHDT, YNNKEL (reference sequence). The data are from a study of blood T cell repertoires in COVID-19. Some clones are missing from TCRdb's copy, which holds only in-frame ones; the method was immunoSEQ multiplex PCR. The sample records over 90,000 clones, approximately 86% being singletons. The TCR comes from a human donor in a cohort sampled during active COVID-19. The chain carries TRBV3-1 (or the pseudogene TRBV3-2) and TRBJ2-4, with D perhaps matching TRBD2 (5 bases). The sample was peripheral blood. The CDR3 region has the DNA TGTGCCAGCAGCCTTGGAGGAGATAAAAACATTCAGTACTTC. It specifies CASSLGGDKNIQYF.